The rows below give T cell receptor beta chains drawn from one sample of a study of graft-versus-host responses after intestinal transplantation. Profiling relied on immunoSEQ multiplex PCR, and the TCRdb table lists in-frame clones only, not all of them. The table records 13,000 to 15,000 clones, 30% to 35% of them present only once. The sequencing used alloreactive CD4+ T cells from a mixed lymphocyte reaction culture, collected before intestinal transplant. These receptors were obtained from a human patient who received an intestinal transplant. Each CDR3 is given with its conserved first and last residue. A D gene is named only where the DNA matches it firmly. Size tells how often a clone was seen (once, few, many) or the class of an expanded clone, and some rows leave it out.

13,TRBJ2-1,medium-sized,TRBV19,-,TGTGCCAGTAGTATAGGCCCCTACAATGAGCAGTTCTTC,CASSIGPYNEQFF
15,TRBJ2-7,few,TRBV5-1,-,TGTGCCAGCAGCACCCTCGGGACGGATACCTACGAGCAGTACTTC,CASSTLGTDTYEQYF
16,TRBJ2-7,-,TRBV19,TRBD1,TGTGCCAGTAGTATAAACCGGGGACAGGGATTTGACGAGCAGTACTTC,CASSINRGQGFDEQYF
11,TRBJ2-7,-,TRBV2,-,TGTGCCAGCAGTGAAACCTACGAGCAGTACTTC,CASSETYEQYF
11,TRBJ1-2,medium-sized,TRBV2,-,TGTGCCAGCAGCAGGGGTGATGGCTACACCTTC,CASSRGDGYTF
13,TRBJ2-4,-,TRBV11-2,-,TGTGCCAGCAGCCCTGACCCTGGGAACATTCAGTACTTC,CASSPDPGNIQYF
16,TRBJ2-7,once,TRBV10-1,TRBD2,TGCGCCAGCAGTGCTAAGGGGCTAGCGGGAGAATACGAGCAGTACTTC,CASSAKGLAGEYEQYF
15,TRBJ2-7,-,TRBV7-8,-,TGTGCCAGCAGCTTAGCGGGAGTTGGGTCCTACGAGCAGTACTTC,CASSLAGVGSYEQYF
14,TRBJ1-2,-,TRBV5-4,-,TGTGCCAGCAGCTTGGAGGCAGCTCTCTATGGCTACACCTTC,CASSLEAALYGYTF
12,TRBJ2-5,-,TRBV5-1,-,TGCGCCAGCAGCTTCTCCTCGGAGACCCAGTACTTC,CASSFSSETQYF
16,TRBJ1-5,few,TRBV5-8,-,TGTGCCAGCAGCTTGGGCTATAGACAGTTCAATCAGCCCCAGCATTTT,CASSLGYRQFNQPQHF
15,TRBJ2-7,-,TRBV5-1,TRBD2,TGCGCCAGCAGCTCTAGGACTAGCGGTCCCTACGAGCAGTACTTC,CASSSRTSGPYEQYF
19,TRBJ2-5,-,TRBV11-1,TRBD2,TGTGCCAGCTCGGGGCCCCGACTAGCGGGAGGCCCTTTACAAGAGACCCAGTACTTC,CASSGPRLAGGPLQETQYF
16,TRBJ1-5,-,TRBV6-6,-,TGTGCCAGCAGCCGATCGGTAGGGGTCCCGAATCAGCCCCAGCATTTT,CASSRSVGVPNQPQHF
16,TRBJ2-1,-,TRBV10-2,TRBD2,TGCGCCAGCAGCGGGACTAGCGGGATCTCCTACAATGAGCAGTTCTTC,CASSGTSGISYNEQFF
16,TRBJ2-5,once,TRBV5-1,TRBD1,TGCGCCAGCAGCCTCCTCCTACCGGGACAGCAAGAGACCCAGTACTTC,CASSLLLPGQQETQYF
15,TRBJ1-6,few,TRBV2,TRBD1,TGTGCCAGCAGGTTGGCACAGGGGAACAATTCACCCCTCCACTTT,CASRLAQGNNSPLHF
19,TRBJ1-1,few,TRBV7-8,TRBD1,TGTGCCAGCAGCCCCCTCCTTGGGTCGGGACAGGGCGAAGGGACTGAAGCTTTCTTT,CASSPLLGSGQGEGTEAFF
14,TRBJ1-2,few,TRBV4-2,-,TGTGCCAGCAGCCAAGATCGGACTCTGGATGGCTACACCTTC,CASSQDRTLDGYTF
15,TRBJ2-7,few,TRBV6-1,-,TGTGCCAGCAGCGGGAACAGACTCCCCTCCTACGAGCAGTACTTC,CASSGNRLPSYEQYF
13,TRBJ2-5,-,TRBV6-4,TRBD1,TGTGCCAGCAGCGACAGGGGAGGAGAGACCCAGTACTTC,CASSDRGGETQYF
13,TRBJ2-5,-,TRBV5-5,-,TGTGCCAGCAGCTTGTATGGGGCGGAGACCCAGTACTTC,CASSLYGAETQYF
12,TRBJ2-5,few,TRBV29-1,-,TGCAGCGGGCTGGACAGAGGGGAGACCCAGTACTTC,CSGLDRGETQYF
11,TRBJ1-1,-,TRBV10-1,-,TGCGCCAGCAGTGTTGCCACTGAAGCTTTCTTT,CASSVATEAFF
16,TRBJ2-3,once,TRBV19,-,TGTGCCAGTAGTATCGTGGGGCAGGGGAAGTCAGATACGCAGTATTTT,CASSIVGQGKSDTQYF
15,TRBJ2-6,-,TRBV27,TRBD1,TGTGCCAGCAGTTTTGACAGGGCTGGGGCCAACGTCCTGACTTTC,CASSFDRAGANVLTF
15,TRBJ2-7,-,TRBV7-9,TRBD2,TGTGCCAGCAGTCCCCTAGCGGGGATATCCTACGAGCAGTACTTC,CASSPLAGISYEQYF
14,TRBJ2-3,few,TRBV13,TRBD2,TGTGCCAGCAGCTTTAGCGGGGTCACAGATACGCAGTATTTT,CASSFSGVTDTQYF
14,TRBJ1-2,medium-sized,TRBV5-4,-,TGTGCCAGCAGCTTCGTAAGAGACAGCTATGGCTACACCTTC,CASSFVRDSYGYTF
13,TRBJ2-7,-,TRBV6-5,-,TGTGCCAGCAGTTATACAGGGCCCTACGAGCAGTACTTC,CASSYTGPYEQYF
12,TRBJ1-5,-,TRBV19,-,TGTGCCGGGGGCGGCCGCAATCAGCCCCAGCATTTT,CAGGGRNQPQHF
16,TRBJ1-5,once,TRBV21-1,-,TGTGCCAGCAGGAAAAGGGTCGTTGAGAGCAATCAGCCCCAGCATTTT,CASRKRVVESNQPQHF
13,TRBJ2-1,-,TRBV15,-,TGTGCCACCAGCAGTCGTGGCGGCGATGAGCAGTTCTTC,CATSSRGGDEQFF
17,TRBJ2-6,medium-sized,TRBV19,-,TGTGCCAGTAGTCAGGACAGATCCTCCTCTGGGGCCAACGTCCTGACTTTC,CASSQDRSSSGANVLTF
15,TRBJ1-5,few,TRBV6-5,TRBD1,TGTGCCAGCAGTTACTCAACGGGACAGGGTCAGCCCCAGCATTTT,CASSYSTGQGQPQHF
14,TRBJ1-5,-,TRBV6-1,TRBD1,TGTGCCAGCAGGCGACAGGGGAGGGATCAGCCCCAGCATTTT,CASRRQGRDQPQHF
14,TRBJ2-5,-,TRBV5-1,-,TGCGCCAGCAGCTTGGGGTTTCCGGGAGAGACCCAGTACTTC,CASSLGFPGETQYF
15,TRBJ2-7,few,TRBV28,TRBD2,TGTGCCAGCAGCACGGGGGCTAGCGGGAGCAACGAGCAGTACTTC,CASSTGASGSNEQYF
13,TRBJ1-5,once,TRBV19,-,TGTGCCAGTAGTCGACAGGACAATCAGCCCCAGCATTTT,CASSRQDNQPQHF
14,TRBJ2-1,-,TRBV5-1,-,TGCGCCAGCAGCTCGGACAGTCTCTACAATGAGCAGTTCTTC,CASSSDSLYNEQFF
11,TRBJ2-6,-,TRBV6-9,-,TGTGCCAGCAGGGGGGCCAACGTCCTGACTTTC,CASRGANVLTF
15,TRBJ2-1,-,TRBV7-2,TRBD1,TGTGCCAGCAGCCCTAGCCCGACAGGGTACAATGAGCAGTTCTTC,CASSPSPTGYNEQFF
13,TRBJ2-3,-,TRBV10-3,-,TGTGCCATCAGTGAACAGGGCACAGATACGCAGTATTTT,CAISEQGTDTQYF
15,TRBJ2-2,-,TRBV6-5,TRBD1,TGTGCCAGCAGTTGGACAGGGAAAAACACCGGGGAGCTGTTTTTT,CASSWTGKNTGELFF
15,TRBJ2-3,-,TRBV5-1,TRBD2,TGCGCCAGCAGTCCCAGCGGGAGTGTGGCAGATACGCAGTATTTT,CASSPSGSVADTQYF
13,TRBJ1-3,-,TRBV18,-,TGTGCCAGCTCACCGGGACTGCAAAACACCATATATTTT,CASSPGLQNTIYF
16,TRBJ2-7,-,TRBV5-1,TRBD2,TGCGCCAGCAGCCTACCCGGGACCAGCGGGACCTACGAGCAGTACTTC,CASSLPGTSGTYEQYF
15,TRBJ2-5,medium-sized,TRBV5-1,-,TGCGCCAGCAGCTTGGCCCCCCTCGGGCAAGAGACCCAGTACTTC,CASSLAPLGQETQYF
18,TRBJ2-1,few,TRBV7-6,-,TGTGCCAGCAGCCTAGTCGGAGGGGGCAGGGGTTCCTACAATGAGCAGTTCTTC,CASSLVGGGRGSYNEQFF
13,TRBJ1-4,-,TRBV7-2,-,TGTGCCAGCAGCCCGGACCCTGGGGAAAAACTGTTTTTT,CASSPDPGEKLFF
15,TRBJ1-1,-,TRBV5-4,TRBD1,TGTGCCAGCAGCCTACAGGGGATCTTGAACACTGAAGCTTTCTTT,CASSLQGILNTEAFF
12,TRBJ1-2,-,TRBV19,TRBD1,TGTGCCAGTAGTGACAGGGACTATGGCTACACCTTC,CASSDRDYGYTF
18,TRBJ2-5,-,TRBV19,TRBD2,TGTGCCAGTAGTCCCCGGACTAGCGGGAGGACCCAACCAGAGACCCAGTACTTC,CASSPRTSGRTQPETQYF